The T cell receptor beta chain under discussion was sequenced for a study of beta chain features in type 1 diabetes. Study outcomes and limitations: Sequencing the cDNA could make cells with high TCR expression show up more than they should.

This clone was observed at least ten times. Its target is not known. Trimming cost V 0 bases and J 5 bases, with 11 bases left between them. In germline, CDR1 is LGHNA, CDR2 YSLEER. The CDR3 runs to 15 residues. Every isolated RNA sample was fully reverse transcribed, so sequencing captured expressed TCRB transcripts. Clones were read by immunoSEQ multiplex PCR, and TCRdb kept only the in-frame ones, dropping some. The data contain just under 150,000 clones, 10% of them singletons. The receptor was isolated from a man aged 18-30 years in good health. J is TRBJ1-5 and V is TRBV4-3, with D possibly being TRBD1 (6 bases). The sample taken for sequencing was naive CD4+ T cells from blood. CDR3 amino acids: CASSQEGGPHQPQHF. The CDR3 DNA sequence: TGCGCCAGCAGCCAAGAAGGGGGTCCTCATCAGCCCCAGCATTTT.